These T cell receptor beta chains were read from a single sample in a study of blood T cell repertoires in COVID-19. Some clones are missing from TCRdb's copy, which holds only in-frame ones; the method was immunoSEQ multiplex PCR. The sample carries some 83,000 clones, 84% recorded once. Material: peripheral blood. The receptors come from a man in his fifties with acute or convalescent COVID-19. Both conserved end residues are part of each CDR3.

v_call,j_call,cdr3_aa
TRBV4-3,TRBJ1-3,CASSQEYRGGNTIYF
TRBV6-4,TRBJ1-5,CASSEQGRQPQHF
TRBV24-1,TRBJ2-6,CATSDGSSGANVLTF
TRBV7-9,TRBJ1-6,CASSLPGGYNSPLHF
TRBV7-2,TRBJ2-1,CASSQGAGSYNEQFF
TRBV19,TRBJ2-1,CASSPGTRGGGEQFF
TRBV4-1,TRBJ1-5,CASSQEVGGRYSNQPQHF
TRBV5-4,TRBJ2-3,CASSLGTPAGNTQYF
TRBV19,TRBJ1-5,CAGRQGNQPQHF
TRBV7-8,TRBJ1-1,CASRRTGTEAFF
TRBV29-1,TRBJ2-7,CSVVPPSGSYEQYF
TRBV28,TRBJ2-3,CASSFGGGSTDTQYF
TRBV27,TRBJ2-7,CASRLLGTNHYEQYF
TRBV7-9,TRBJ2-1,CASSSQRNGGNEQFF
TRBV6-1,TRBJ1-6,CASSELGRVDSPLHF
TRBV3-1/TRBV3-2,TRBJ2-2,CASSQARGGNTGELFF
TRBV5-1,TRBJ2-7,CASSPRDRGSEQYF
TRBV7-9,TRBJ2-1,CASSLGGGPFEQFF
TRBV6-6,TRBJ2-5,CASSSPGFAQYF
TRBV11-2,TRBJ2-5,CASSSRQETQYF
TRBV5-6,TRBJ2-5,CASSLAGQGAGETQYF
TRBV12-3/TRBV12-4,TRBJ1-1,CASTLRGGRAFF
TRBV28,TRBJ2-3,CASSGGGYTQYF
TRBV19,TRBJ1-5,CASSIGYGGVQPQHF
TRBV6-5,TRBJ2-5,CASSYDRGGWETQYF
TRBV27,TRBJ2-3,CASSLSRGPDTQYF
TRBV7-2,TRBJ1-1,CASSLPDRPEAFF
TRBV7-7,TRBJ2-5,CASSLLTGPAETQYF
TRBV10-3,TRBJ1-3,CANLVVGSESSGNTIYF
TRBV7-2,TRBJ2-1,CASSLTGYEQFF
TRBV9,TRBJ2-2,CASKGVANTGELFF
TRBV12-5,TRBJ2-2,CASGLPNSVSGELFF
TRBV7-2,TRBJ1-2,CASTGQRVGGYTF
TRBV30,TRBJ2-7,CAWSVGVGYEQYF
TRBV6-2/TRBV6-3,TRBJ2-1,CASSYRGGPTYNEQFF
TRBV14,TRBJ2-3,CASSHRVPLTDTQYF
TRBV13,TRBJ2-1,CASSLGRAADEQFF
TRBV28,TRBJ2-1,CASSLAAGGSYNEQFF
TRBV6-2/TRBV6-3,TRBJ2-2,CASSRGESGELFF
TRBV9,TRBJ1-1,CASSVAGGPEAFF
TRBV5-1,TRBJ1-2,CASSLGGGYGYTF
TRBV4-1,TRBJ2-5,CASSQEVGRAGETQYF
TRBV29-1,TRBJ1-2,CSVDRGNYGYTF
TRBV5-1,TRBJ2-3,CASSSRDRGSTDTQYF
TRBV27,TRBJ2-7,CASSQGLAGDPYEQYF
TRBV7-2,TRBJ1-3,CASSLVQGGGNTIYF
TRBV6-5,TRBJ2-2,CASSYTGRGTGELFF
TRBV10-3,TRBJ2-7,CAISPRPTQATYEQYF
TRBV12-3/TRBV12-4,TRBJ1-4,CASSFSGGLFF
TRBV7-2,TRBJ2-2,CASSPTPGDPNTGELFF
TRBV6-2/TRBV6-3,TRBJ1-2,CASSSGTGVYGYTF
TRBV25-1,TRBJ1-2,CATRHGGGSGYTF
TRBV14,TRBJ2-7,CASSLRLAGPYEQYF
TRBV3-1/TRBV3-2,TRBJ1-2,CASSQDHGQSSGYTF
TRBV7-2,TRBJ2-7,CASRRTSGSYEQYF
TRBV3-1/TRBV3-2,TRBJ2-3,CASSQIRGGASDTQYF
TRBV29-1,TRBJ2-7,CSVGTSGRSYEQYF
TRBV30,TRBJ2-1,CAWGQRPLYNEQFF
TRBV15,TRBJ1-2,CATSRVTEYGYTF